This T cell receptor (beta chain) comes out of a study of CD8+CD57+ T cells in acquired aplastic anemia. Study details: When averaged, DNA from sorted CD4+ and CD8+ cells came to approximately 3 ug. Study observations and caveats: CD8+ Simpson's diversity showed no significant patient-control difference. Roughly 30 CD8+ CDR3 sequences occurred in both the patients and the controls.

The CDR3 extends over 12 amino acids. Germline trimming cut 3 bases from V and 8 bases from J; bases unmatched to any gene: 6. Germline loops: CDR1 DFQATT, CDR2 SNEGSKA (reference sequence). Genomic DNA served as template for TCR beta VDJ and CDR3 profiling. One entry per CDR3 protein, called by TCRdb with MiXCR from the reads. The sample lists under 200,000 distinct CDR3 sequences, roughly half occurring once. Note on this clonotype: What it binds is unknown.

Patients selected for sequencing had displayed CD8+CD57+ cell expansion by flow cytometry. There was no therapy given to any patient before the blood sampling took place. Sequences were obtained from sorted CD4+, CD8+, or CD8+CD57+ T cells (not recorded which) from PBMCs. This clonotype originated in a human donor with aplastic anemia. The rearrangement links TRBV20-1 to TRBJ1-2, with 7 bases matching TRBD1. In DNA form, the CDR3 reads TGCAGTGCTAGCAAACAGGGGAAGGGCTACACCTTC. It encodes CSASKQGKGYTF.